The rows below give T cell receptor beta chains drawn from one sample of a study of immune heterogeneity within non-small cell lung tumors. TCRdb reprocessed the multiplex PCR reads with MiXCR, giving one entry per CDR3 protein. The sample holds approximately 9,800 distinct CDR3 sequences, 15% to 20% seen once. The sequenced material came from lung tumor tissue. These receptors all stem from a man in his forties with non-small cell lung cancer. CDR3s include the opening cysteine and the closing phenylalanine or tryptophan.

J gene: TRBJ1-2; V gene: TRBV25-1; CDR3 protein: CASSEWGTAANYGYTF
J gene: TRBJ1-2; V gene: TRBV5-4; CDR3 protein: CASSLAIGGGYTF
J gene: TRBJ2-2; V gene: TRBV7-3; CDR3 protein: CASSLAQADTGELFF
J gene: TRBJ1-2; V gene: TRBV7-6; CDR3 protein: CASSFGRGNYGYTF
J gene: TRBJ2-2; V gene: TRBV4-3; CDR3 protein: CASSPGASGELFF
J gene: TRBJ2-7; V gene: TRBV18; CDR3 protein: CASSQGAPPYEQYF
J gene: TRBJ2-2; V gene: TRBV29-1; CDR3 protein: CSVTLIAGELFF
J gene: TRBJ1-1; V gene: TRBV6-1; CDR3 protein: CASSWDREAGAFF
J gene: TRBJ2-7; V gene: TRBV19; CDR3 protein: CASQSRGYEQYF
J gene: TRBJ2-6; V gene: TRBV6-6; CDR3 protein: CASSYSGVPSSGANVLTF
J gene: TRBJ2-2; V gene: TRBV28; CDR3 protein: CASITSVHTGELFF
J gene: TRBJ2-7; V gene: TRBV6-5; CDR3 protein: CASSYSALNRNEQYF
J gene: TRBJ1-2; V gene: TRBV5-1; CDR3 protein: CASSLDNYGYTF
J gene: TRBJ2-1; V gene: TRBV4-2; CDR3 protein: CASSQAQGRNEQFF
J gene: TRBJ1-5; V gene: TRBV28; CDR3 protein: CASSRQGAGNQPQHF
J gene: TRBJ2-3; V gene: TRBV12-5; CDR3 protein: CASGFRDTQYF
J gene: TRBJ2-2; V gene: TRBV6-1; CDR3 protein: CASSLSTASTTGELFF
J gene: TRBJ2-5; V gene: TRBV19; CDR3 protein: CASSDSGQVAETQYF
J gene: TRBJ2-1; V gene: TRBV6-1; CDR3 protein: CASSLDQGLGQFF
J gene: TRBJ1-6; V gene: TRBV28; CDR3 protein: CASSLARTVNSPLHF
J gene: TRBJ2-7; V gene: TRBV11-2; CDR3 protein: CASSPRTGGGNEQYF
J gene: TRBJ1-1; V gene: TRBV18; CDR3 protein: CASSHATRADTEAFF
J gene: TRBJ2-3; V gene: TRBV11-2; CDR3 protein: CASSFSPGPPDTQYF
J gene: TRBJ2-7; V gene: TRBV12-3/TRBV12-4; CDR3 protein: CASSLGRDYEQYF
J gene: TRBJ2-7; V gene: TRBV28; CDR3 protein: CASRGSYEQYF
J gene: TRBJ1-1; V gene: TRBV7-9; CDR3 protein: CASSQTLNTEAFF
J gene: TRBJ2-2; V gene: TRBV6-5; CDR3 protein: CASSSGTSVRELFF
J gene: TRBJ2-1; V gene: TRBV30; CDR3 protein: CAWSLGSPNEQFF
J gene: TRBJ1-6; V gene: TRBV10-3; CDR3 protein: CAISPGQSNSPLHF
J gene: TRBJ2-7; V gene: TRBV27; CDR3 protein: CASRENQGYEQYF
J gene: TRBJ2-6; V gene: TRBV6-2/TRBV6-3; CDR3 protein: CASSPPGANVLTF
J gene: TRBJ2-1; V gene: TRBV20-1; CDR3 protein: CSATLPSGVINEQFF
J gene: TRBJ2-7; V gene: TRBV7-3; CDR3 protein: CASSSLDKREQYF
J gene: TRBJ1-2; V gene: TRBV12-3/TRBV12-4; CDR3 protein: CASSLEQQYGYTF
J gene: TRBJ2-5; V gene: TRBV18; CDR3 protein: CASSPLTAQETQYF
J gene: TRBJ2-3; V gene: TRBV24-1; CDR3 protein: CATSEPSGTQYF
J gene: TRBJ1-5; V gene: TRBV6-1; CDR3 protein: CASKRGAGGNQPQHF